A single T cell receptor (beta chain) is shown here with its context. These data are taken from a study of T-cell memory formation after mild COVID-19. MiXCR, run by TCRdb on the 5' RACE reads, gives a single entry per CDR3 protein. This sample yields 220,000 or so distinct CDR3 sequences, of which around 8.8% are seen a single time; around 3.3% belongs to the top ten. The source material was PBMCs or a T cell subset sorted from them (not recorded which). The receptor was isolated from a man aged 18 to 30 who had mild COVID-19 (a few samples of this study predate the infection). Cell type and time point are not known.

The CDR3 loop reads CASSSYPPEAFF. CDR3 sequence (DNA): TGTGCCAGCTCGTCATATCCTCCTGAAGCTTTCTTT. The chain employs TRBV18 and TRBJ1-1; D remains ambiguous. Germline V gene data show CDR1 as KGHSH and CDR2 as LQKENI. The CDR3 is 12 residues long. V lost 6 bases to trimming and J lost 6 bases, with 11 bases between them.